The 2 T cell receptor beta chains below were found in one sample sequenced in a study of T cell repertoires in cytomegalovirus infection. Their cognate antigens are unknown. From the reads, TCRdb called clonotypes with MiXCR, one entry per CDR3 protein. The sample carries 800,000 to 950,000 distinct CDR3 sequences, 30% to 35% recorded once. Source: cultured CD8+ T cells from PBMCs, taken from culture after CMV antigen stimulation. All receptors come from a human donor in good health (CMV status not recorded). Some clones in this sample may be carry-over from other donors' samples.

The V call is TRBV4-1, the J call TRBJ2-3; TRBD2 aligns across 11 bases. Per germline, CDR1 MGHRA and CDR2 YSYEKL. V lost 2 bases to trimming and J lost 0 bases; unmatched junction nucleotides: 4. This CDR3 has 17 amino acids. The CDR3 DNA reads TGCGCCAGCAGCCAAACTAGCGGGGGTCCGAGCACAGATACGCAGTATTTT. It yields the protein CASSQTSGGPSTDTQYF.

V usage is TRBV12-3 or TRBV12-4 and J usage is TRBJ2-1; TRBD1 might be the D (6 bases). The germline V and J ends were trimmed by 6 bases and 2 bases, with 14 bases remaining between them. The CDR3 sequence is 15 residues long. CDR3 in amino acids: CASRPGTKPYNEQFF. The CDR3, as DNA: TGTGCCAGCAGACCCGGGACAAAACCCTACAATGAGCAGTTCTTC.